The rows below give T cell receptor beta chains drawn from one sample of a study of T-cell reconstitution after alpha-beta-depleted transplantation in children. TCRdb reprocessed the PCR reads via MiXCR and lists one record per CDR3 protein. The sample contains hundreds of thousands of distinct CDR3 sequences, 9.5% to 10% of which appear only once. Sample: PBMCs from the stem cell graft donor, taken from the stem cell graft. These receptors originate from a human donor who donated a stem cell graft to a child with SCID. The CDR3 runs from the conserved cysteine through the conserved F or W. Fields, in order: J gene, V gene, D gene, clone size, CDR3 protein, CDR3 DNA. The D gene is left open where the match is weak. Only some rows state a clone size, as once, few, many or a class for expanded clones.

>TRBJ2-2|TRBV5-5|.|few
CASSLANRGASAGELFF
TGTGCCAGCAGCTTGGCCAATCGGGGGGCCAGTGCCGGGGAGCTGTTTTTT
>TRBJ2-3|TRBV7-6|TRBD2|.
CASSSLAGGMDTQYF
TGTGCCAGCAGCTCGTTAGCGGGGGGCATGGATACGCAGTATTTT
>TRBJ1-1|TRBV12-3/TRBV12-4|TRBD1|.
CASSPLPQGVTEAFF
TGTGCCAGCAGTCCCCTCCCCCAGGGGGTCACTGAAGCTTTCTTT
>TRBJ2-7|TRBV20-1|TRBD1|.
CSARGPGQGGYEQYF
TGCAGTGCTAGAGGCCCGGGACAGGGGGGGTACGAGCAGTACTTC
>TRBJ2-1|TRBV4-1|TRBD1|few
CASSQDGGTGLGLEQFF
TGCGCCAGCAGCCAAGATGGCGGGACAGGGTTAGGTTTGGAGCAGTTCTTC
>TRBJ2-3|TRBV9|TRBD1|.
CASSARDSWGDTQYF
TGTGCCAGCAGCGCAAGGGACAGTTGGGGCGATACGCAGTATTTT
>TRBJ2-7|TRBV24-1|.|few
CATSDDAGEQYF
TGTGCCACCAGTGACGACGCAGGGGAGCAGTACTTC
>TRBJ2-2|TRBV27|TRBD1|.
CASSYEPGQGAPGELFF
TGTGCCAGCAGTTATGAACCGGGACAGGGGGCCCCCGGGGAGCTGTTTTTT
>TRBJ1-6|TRBV7-8|.|.
CASSSARTGSSPLHF
TGTGCCAGCAGCTCGGCCCGGACGGGAAGTTCACCCCTCCACTTT
>TRBJ1-2|TRBV29-1|.|few
CSVEDTANYGYTF
TGCAGCGTTGAAGATACAGCCAACTATGGCTACACCTTC
>TRBJ2-3|TRBV20-1|.|many
CSRADSTDTQYF
TGCAGTCGCGCGGATAGCACAGATACGCAGTATTTT
>TRBJ2-1|TRBV7-9|TRBD1|few
CASRSDRDNEQFF
TGTGCCAGCAGGTCGGACAGGGACAATGAGCAGTTCTTC
>TRBJ2-2|TRBV15|.|.
CATRQGTGELFF
TGTGCCACCCGCCAGGGAACCGGGGAGCTGTTTTTT
>TRBJ1-5|TRBV5-6|.|.
CASSFGQGTSNQPQHF
TGTGCCAGCAGCTTCGGGCAGGGGACTAGCAATCAGCCCCAGCATTTT
>TRBJ1-1|TRBV7-3|.|many
CASSFSESNTEAFF
TGTGCCAGCAGCTTTAGTGAATCCAACACTGAAGCTTTCTTT
>TRBJ1-3|TRBV12-5|.|.
CASGLGLTGNTIYF
TGTGCTAGTGGTTTGGGACTTACAGGAAACACCATATATTTT
>TRBJ2-7|TRBV6-4|.|.
CASSDSKTGEQYF
TGTGCCAGCAGTGACTCGAAAACTGGCGAGCAGTACTTC
>TRBJ2-5|TRBV12-3/TRBV12-4|TRBD2|many
CASSPWTSGGLRGEETQYF
TGTGCCAGCAGCCCTTGGACTAGCGGGGGGTTACGGGGTGAAGAGACCCAGTACTTC
>TRBJ2-6|TRBV7-2|.|few
CASSRGRFSGANVLTF
TGTGCCAGCAGCCGGGGACGGTTCTCTGGGGCCAACGTCCTGACTTTC
>TRBJ2-4|TRBV29-1|TRBD1|few
CSVAGGGNIQYF
TGCAGCGTTGCAGGGGGCGGGAACATTCAGTACTTC
>TRBJ2-5|TRBV10-1|.|.
CASSGSSQETQYF
TGCGCCAGCAGTGGCAGTTCCCAAGAGACCCAGTACTTC
>TRBJ1-1|TRBV3-1|.|.
CASSQDSAGFTEAFF
TGTGCCAGCAGCCAAGATTCGGCAGGGTTCACTGAAGCTTTCTTT
>TRBJ2-1|TRBV11-2|.|.
CASSLDSPLAPSSYNEQFF
TGTGCCAGCAGCTTAGATTCACCCCTAGCGCCTAGCTCCTACAATGAGCAGTTCTTC
>TRBJ2-2|TRBV12-3/TRBV12-4|.|few
CASSFRLRELFF
TGTGCCAGCAGTTTTAGGCTACGGGAGCTGTTTTTT
>TRBJ2-7|TRBV3-1|.|few
CASSHKALSYEQYF
TGTGCCAGCAGCCATAAGGCTCTTTCCTACGAGCAGTACTTC
>TRBJ1-4|TRBV6-5|.|few
CASNSGMGANEKLFF
TGTGCCAGCAATTCAGGGATGGGGGCTAATGAAAAACTGTTTTTT
>TRBJ1-4|TRBV18|.|few
CASSKSATNEKLFF
TGTGCCAGCTCAAAGTCAGCAACTAATGAAAAACTGTTTTTT
>TRBJ1-6|TRBV10-1|.|.
CASSLGGPSPLHF
TGCGCCAGCAGTTTGGGGGGACCCTCACCCCTCCACTTT
>TRBJ1-4|TRBV3-1|.|few
CASSWDQRGGKLFF
TGTGCCAGCAGCTGGGACCAGCGGGGGGGAAAACTGTTTTTT
>TRBJ2-7|TRBV29-1|.|many
CSVLLQGSSYEQYF
TGCAGCGTTCTACTACAGGGTTCCTCCTACGAGCAGTACTTC
>TRBJ1-2|TRBV5-1|TRBD1|.
CASSTTGNYGYTF
TGCGCCAGCTCGACGACAGGGAACTATGGCTACACCTTC
>TRBJ1-4|TRBV12-3/TRBV12-4|.|many
CASSRQGLVEKLFF
TGTGCCAGCAGCCGTCAGGGGCTCGTTGAAAAACTGTTTTTT
>TRBJ2-7|TRBV9|TRBD2|many
CASSVGLAGASVSSEQYF
TGTGCCAGCAGCGTAGGTCTAGCGGGGGCCTCAGTATCTAGCGAGCAGTACTTC
>TRBJ2-3|TRBV12-3/TRBV12-4|TRBD1|few
CASSSLLRTGTDTQYF
TGTGCCAGCAGTTCCCTCCTACGGACAGGGACAGATACGCAGTATTTT
>TRBJ1-6|TRBV12-3/TRBV12-4|TRBD1|.
CASSFGQGDSPLHF
TGTGCCAGCAGTTTTGGGCAGGGGGATTCACCCCTCCACTTT
>TRBJ2-1|TRBV12-3/TRBV12-4|TRBD2|.
CASSSHAGGPNEQFF
TGTGCCAGCAGTTCACACGCGGGGGGGCCAAATGAGCAGTTCTTC
>TRBJ2-7|TRBV29-1|.|many
CSVGQDSYEQYF
TGCAGCGTTGGTCAGGACTCCTACGAGCAGTACTTC
>TRBJ1-2|TRBV5-5|.|few
CASSGTAPNYGYTF
TGTGCCAGCAGCGGGACGGCGCCTAACTATGGCTACACCTTC
>TRBJ2-7|TRBV5-1|.|.
CASSRGGANGEQDF
TGCGCCAGCAGCCGCGGAGGGGCCAATGGGGAGCAGGACTTC
>TRBJ2-3|TRBV7-8|.|many
CASSLRGSSDTQYF
TGTGCCAGCAGCTTAAGGGGATCATCAGATACGCAGTATTTT
>TRBJ1-5|TRBV3-1|.|many
CASSQDSNQPQHF
TGTGCCAGCAGCCAAGATAGCAATCAGCCCCAGCATTTT
>TRBJ2-3|TRBV5-1|TRBD1|.
CASSQYDRVTDTQYF
TGCGCCAGCAGCCAATATGACAGGGTCACAGATACGCAGTATTTT
>TRBJ1-2|TRBV10-3|.|many
CAILSAGVNYGYTF
TGTGCCATCCTATCCGCAGGCGTTAACTATGGCTACACCTTC
>TRBJ1-1|TRBV6-2/TRBV6-3|.|many
CASSLLQANTEAFF
TGTGCCAGCAGTCTTTTACAGGCGAACACTGAAGCTTTCTTT
>TRBJ2-3|TRBV20-1|TRBD2|.
CSAERLAGTLTDTQYF
TGCAGTGCTGAGCGACTAGCGGGGACGCTCACAGATACGCAGTATTTT
>TRBJ1-2|TRBV19|.|few
CASRAETGNYGYTF
TGTGCCAGTAGAGCTGAAACAGGGAACTATGGCTACACCTTC
>TRBJ2-1|TRBV3-1|.|many
CASSHRSYNEQFF
TGTGCCAGCAGCCACCGTTCCTACAATGAGCAGTTCTTC
>TRBJ2-3|TRBV7-9|.|.
CASSRWGRTDTQYF
TGTGCCAGCAGCCGCTGGGGAAGAACAGATACGCAGTATTTT
>TRBJ1-5|TRBV12-3/TRBV12-4|.|.
CASSLRGPPPQHF
TGTGCCAGCAGTTTAAGGGGCCCTCCGCCCCAGCATTTT
>TRBJ2-1|TRBV12-3/TRBV12-4|TRBD1|few
CASSSMLGQGTYNEQFF
TGTGCCAGCAGTTCTATGTTGGGACAGGGTACCTACAATGAGCAGTTCTTC
>TRBJ1-1|TRBV5-1|.|few
CASKHTEAFF
TGCGCCAGCAAACACACTGAAGCTTTCTTT
>TRBJ1-5|TRBV10-2|.|.
CASSDGGNQPQHF
TGCGCCAGCAGTGATGGTGGGAACCAGCCCCAGCATTTT
>TRBJ2-1|TRBV7-7|.|many
CASSLALQGNEQFF
TGTGCTAGCAGCTTAGCGCTCCAGGGCAATGAGCAGTTCTTC